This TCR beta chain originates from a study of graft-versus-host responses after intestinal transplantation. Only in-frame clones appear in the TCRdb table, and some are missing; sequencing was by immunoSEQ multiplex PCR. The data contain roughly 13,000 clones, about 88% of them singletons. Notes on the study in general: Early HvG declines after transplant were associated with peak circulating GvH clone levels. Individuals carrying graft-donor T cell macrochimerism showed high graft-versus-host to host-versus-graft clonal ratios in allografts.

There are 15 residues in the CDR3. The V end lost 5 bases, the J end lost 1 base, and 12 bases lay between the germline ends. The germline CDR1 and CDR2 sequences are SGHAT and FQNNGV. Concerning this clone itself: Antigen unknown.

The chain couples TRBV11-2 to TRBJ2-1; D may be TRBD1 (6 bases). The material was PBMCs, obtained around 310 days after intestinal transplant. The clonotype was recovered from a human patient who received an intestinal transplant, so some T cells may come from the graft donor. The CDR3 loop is CASSPRGRSYNEQFF. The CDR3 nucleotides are TGTGCCAGCAGCCCCAGGGGAAGATCCTACAATGAGCAGTTCTTC.